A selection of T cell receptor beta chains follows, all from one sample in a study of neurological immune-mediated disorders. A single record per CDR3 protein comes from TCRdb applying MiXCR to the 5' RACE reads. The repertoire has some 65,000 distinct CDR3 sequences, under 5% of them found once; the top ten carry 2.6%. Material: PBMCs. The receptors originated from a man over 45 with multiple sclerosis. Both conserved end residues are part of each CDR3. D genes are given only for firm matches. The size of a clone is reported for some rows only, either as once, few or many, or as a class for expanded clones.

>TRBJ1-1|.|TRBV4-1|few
TGCGCCAGCAGCCAAGCTAGTCGGAACACTGAAGCTTTCTTT
CASSQASRNTEAFF
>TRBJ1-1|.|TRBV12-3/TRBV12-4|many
TGTGCCAGCAGTTTAGCGGGGGTAGATGAAGCTTTCTTT
CASSLAGVDEAFF
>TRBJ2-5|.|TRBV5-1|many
TGCGCCAGCAGCTTTGGGATGGACTTACAAGAGACCCAGTACTTC
CASSFGMDLQETQYF
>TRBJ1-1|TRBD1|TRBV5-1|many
TGCGCCAGCAGCTGGTTTCAGGGGGAGGACACTGAAGCTTTCTTT
CASSWFQGEDTEAFF
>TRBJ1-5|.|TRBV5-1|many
TGCGCCAGCAGCTGGGCCCCAGGTTTCGATCAGCCCCAGCATTTT
CASSWAPGFDQPQHF
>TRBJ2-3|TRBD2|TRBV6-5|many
TGTGCCAGCAGTTACTCCGGGGGGGCCTCAGATACGCAGTATTTT
CASSYSGGASDTQYF
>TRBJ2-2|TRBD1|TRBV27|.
TGTGCCAGCACCAGACAGGGGGCGTCGAACACCGGGGAGCTGTTTTTT
CASTRQGASNTGELFF
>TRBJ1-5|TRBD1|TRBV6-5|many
TGTGCCAGCAGTTCCACAGGGGATGGTCAGCCCCAGCATTTT
CASSSTGDGQPQHF
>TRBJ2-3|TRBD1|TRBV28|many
TGTGCCAGCCAGGGGGCGTTGACAGATACGCAGTATTTT
CASQGALTDTQYF
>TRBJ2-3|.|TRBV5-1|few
TGCGCCAGCAGCTTGGGACAGTTAACAGATACGCAGTATTTT
CASSLGQLTDTQYF
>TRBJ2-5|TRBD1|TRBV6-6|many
TGTGCCAGCAGTTACGGGACAGGGTCCGAGACCCAGTACTTC
CASSYGTGSETQYF
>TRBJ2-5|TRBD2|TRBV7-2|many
TGTGCCAGCAGCTTAGAGGGTTGGGGCCCGGCGGGGGCCCAGTACTTC
CASSLEGWGPAGAQYF
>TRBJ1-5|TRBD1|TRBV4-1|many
TGCGCCAGCAGCCGCCAATTAGTAAGCCAGAGCAGGGGGCATCAGCCCCAGCATTTT
CASSRQLVSQSRGHQPQHF
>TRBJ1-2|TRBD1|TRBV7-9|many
TGTGCCAGCAGCAGTAACAGGGGTGGCTACACCTTC
CASSSNRGGYTF
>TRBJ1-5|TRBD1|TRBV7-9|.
TGTGCCAGCAGCTTGTCAGGGGGTAATCAGCCCCAGAATTTT
CASSLSGGNQPQNF
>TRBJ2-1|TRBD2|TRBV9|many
TGTGCCAGCAGCGTAGTCTCGCGGGGGAGCCACAATGAGCAGTTCTTC
CASSVVSRGSHNEQFF
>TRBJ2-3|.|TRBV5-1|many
TGCGCCAGCACCCAAAGGGGTTTAGTTTCGGATACGCAGTATTTT
CASTQRGLVSDTQYF
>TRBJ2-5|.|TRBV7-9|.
TGTGCCAGCAGCTTAGTCCCAACAGAAGAGACCCAGTACTTC
CASSLVPTEETQYF
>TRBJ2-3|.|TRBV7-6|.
TGTGCCAGCAGCCGAGGGGGGCTGAATTCAGATTCGCAGTATTTT
CASSRGGLNSDSQYF
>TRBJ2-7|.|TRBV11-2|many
TGTGCCAGCAGCTTAGAGGTGGGGGGCTACGAGCAGTACTTC
CASSLEVGGYEQYF
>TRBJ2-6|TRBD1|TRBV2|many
TGTGCCAGCAGGCCTATCAGGGGGTCTGGGGCCAACGTCCTGACTTTC
CASRPIRGSGANVLTF
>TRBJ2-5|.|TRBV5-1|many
TGCGCCAGCAGCTCCGGGGGTTTAGGAGAGACCCAGTACTTC
CASSSGGLGETQYF
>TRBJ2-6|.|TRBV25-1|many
TGTGCCAGCAGAGCAATGGGCTCTGGGGCCAACGTCCTGACTTTC
CASRAMGSGANVLTF
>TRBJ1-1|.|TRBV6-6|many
TGTGCCAGCAGTTACGAAACAGACACTGAAGCTTTCTTT
CASSYETDTEAFF
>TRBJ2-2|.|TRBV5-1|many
TGCGCCAGCAGCGATCAGAGTCTTGCAGGGGAGCTGTTTTTT
CASSDQSLAGELFF
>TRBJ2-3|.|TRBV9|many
TGTGCCAGCAGCGTAGTTAGTGCAGATACGCAGTATTTT
CASSVVSADTQYF
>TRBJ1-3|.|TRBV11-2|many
TGTGCCAGCAGCTTAGAAGCGGCAGGCGGCGGCACCATATATTTT
CASSLEAAGGGTIYF
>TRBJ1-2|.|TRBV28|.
TGTGCCAGCAGCTTTCCCAGCCGGGACCCCTTGACTAACTATGGCTACACCTTC
CASSFPSRDPLTNYGYTF
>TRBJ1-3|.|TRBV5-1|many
TGCGCCAGCAGCGTCGACAGAGAAGGAAACACCATATATTTT
CASSVDREGNTIYF
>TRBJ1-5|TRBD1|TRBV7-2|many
TGTGCCAGCAGCCCAGGGACAGGTGGGCAGCCCCAGCATTTT
CASSPGTGGQPQHF
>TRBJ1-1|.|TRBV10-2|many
TGCGCCAGCAGTACTACAAGAACGAACACTGAAGCTTTCTTT
CASSTTRTNTEAFF
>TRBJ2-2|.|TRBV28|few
TGTGCCAGCAAGTACGCAGCCAAGAACACCGGGGAGCTGTTTTTT
CASKYAAKNTGELFF
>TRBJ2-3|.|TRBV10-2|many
TGCGCCAGCAACAGAAACCCTAGCACAGATACGCAGTATTTT
CASNRNPSTDTQYF
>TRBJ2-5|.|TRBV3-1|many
TGTGCCAGCAGGCCCATCGCCTTAGGGACCCCGGAGACCCAGTACTTC
CASRPIALGTPETQYF
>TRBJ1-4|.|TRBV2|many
TGTGCCAGCAGTGAAGACAGAAACTATGAAAAACTGTTTTTT
CASSEDRNYEKLFF
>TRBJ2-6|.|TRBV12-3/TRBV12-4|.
TGTGCCAGCAGCCCCCTGGCAGTCCGCTCCTCTGGGGCCAACGTCCTGACTTTC
CASSPLAVRSSGANVLTF
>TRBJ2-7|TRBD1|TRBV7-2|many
TGTGCCAGCAGCTTAGGACCGTCCGGACAGGGGGCCTACGAGCAGTACTTC
CASSLGPSGQGAYEQYF
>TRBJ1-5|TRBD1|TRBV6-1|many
TGTGCCAGCAGTCAGGACAGGGAACTAGGGCCCCAGCATTTT
CASSQDRELGPQHF
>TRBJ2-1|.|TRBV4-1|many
TGCGCCAGCAGCCAAGATCCCGCGGTGTACAATGAGCAGTTCTTC
CASSQDPAVYNEQFF
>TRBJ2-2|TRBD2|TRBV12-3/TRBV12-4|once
TGTGCCAGCAGTTTCCCTAGCGGGAGCCCGGGAACCGGGGAGCTGTTTTTT
CASSFPSGSPGTGELFF
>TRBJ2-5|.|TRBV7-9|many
TGTGCCAGCAGCTTAAGGGCGCAGGACCAAGAGACCCAGTACTTC
CASSLRAQDQETQYF
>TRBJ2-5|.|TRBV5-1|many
TGCGCCAGCAGCTTGGATGTGGTCTACCAAGAGACCCAGTACTTC
CASSLDVVYQETQYF
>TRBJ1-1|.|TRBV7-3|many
TGTGCCAGCAAGGTCCAGATGAACACTGAAGCTTTCTTT
CASKVQMNTEAFF
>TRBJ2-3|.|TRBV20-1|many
TGCAGTGCTAGAGTGGGACAAGATACGCAGTATTTT
CSARVGQDTQYF
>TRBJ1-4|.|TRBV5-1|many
TGCGCCAGCAGCTTGGGAGGGTATGAAAAACTGTTTTTT
CASSLGGYEKLFF
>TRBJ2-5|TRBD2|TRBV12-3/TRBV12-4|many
TGTGCCAGCAGTTGGCTAGCGGGCCCCCAAGAGACCCAGTACTTC
CASSWLAGPQETQYF
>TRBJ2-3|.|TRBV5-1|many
TGCGCCAGCAGCTTGCTATGGGCGGGAGATACGCAGTATTTT
CASSLLWAGDTQYF